This TCR beta chain emerged from a study of OX40 agonist ivuxolimab in advanced cancers. General study findings and limits: CD8+ T cells (on average) carried more expanded clones than CD4+ T cells. Dosing at 0.1 to 3.0 mg/kg was accompanied by clonal expansion of CD4+ and CD8+ blood T cells by week 6.

With regard to this clone: Antigen specificity is unknown. Within the sample, other DNA sequences also encode this same CDR3.

Produced via immunoSEQ multiplex PCR; TCRdb's table is partial and in-frame only. Counted here are under 100,000 clones, over 80% occurring once; the ten biggest clones make up approximately 0.78%. The CDR3 extends over 14 amino acids. The receptor comes from an adult with an advanced solid tumor such as melanoma, head and neck, liver or kidney cancer. Source: CD4+ or CD8+ T cells sorted from blood, taken in a trial of the OX40 agonist ivuxolimab. The chain is built from TRBV21-1 and TRBJ2-7. TRBV21-1 is tagged as a pseudogene. CDR3 nucleotide sequence: TGTGCCAGCAGGGGACGCGCGAGCTCCTACGAGCAGTACTTC. Its protein is CASRGRASSYEQYF.